The source of this TCR beta chain is a study of blood T cell repertoires in COVID-19. Per the original methods: Amplifying reference gene primers gave estimates of nucleated cell counts. Using immunoSEQ multiplex PCR, the repertoire was profiled, and TCRdb retains in-frame clones only, with some absent. That table supplies the V and J calls and clone size; D and trimming were determined from the DNA. The top ten hold roughly a tenth of the sample, which has tens of thousands of clones, around nine tenths seen once. This TCR was sampled from a human donor in a cohort sampled during active COVID-19. Source material: peripheral blood.

CDR3: CASTGREGQGEQYF. The CDR3 bases are TGTGCCAGCACGGGGCGGGAAGGGCAAGGGGAGCAGTACTTC. The chain links TRBV13 to TRBJ2-7; D is perhaps TRBD2 (6 bases). This CDR3 region has 14 residues. Germline values: CDR1 PRHDT, CDR2 FYEKMQ (reference sequence). V lost 7 bases and J 7 bases, leaving 20 bases between the germline ends.